This T cell receptor (beta chain) was profiled in a study of T cell changes during pregnancy in multiple sclerosis. Germline values: CDR1 SGHVS, CDR2 FNYEAQ. V was clipped by 2 bases and J by 5 bases; unmatched bases: 5. The CDR3 is made up of 16 amino acids. Repertoires were generated with immunoSEQ multiplex PCR, while TCRdb's copy carries only in-frame clones and drops some. The repertoire holds more than 35,000 clones, with roughly 90% as singletons. This receptor was identified in a female donor with multiple sclerosis, enrolled in a pregnancy study. The sample consisted of CD8+ T cells from peripheral blood mononuclear cells, taken in the third trimester of pregnancy. The genes are TRBV7-6 and TRBJ2-2; TRBD2 agrees at 10 bases. CDR3 residues: CASSLMLAGETGELFF. The CDR3 DNA reads TGTGCCAGCAGCTTAATGCTAGCGGGAGAAACCGGGGAGCTGTTTTTT.